This entry is about one T cell receptor (beta chain). What it binds is not known. At one of its ends the junction is not consistent with the germline gene, which may arise from a read error. This entry comes from a study of metastatic and nonmetastatic thyroid tumors. Study summary: Comparative analysis of repertoires was undertaken across blood and tumor or nodule tissue obtained from malignant and benign thyroid patients.

In the source study's methods: Between-group CDR3 differences, defined by clinicopathological status, yielded a distant-metastasis classifier for papillary thyroid cancer. MiXCR was used by TCRdb to re-call the PCR reads. These V and J calls rely on TCRdb rather than the paper's analysis. Of about 59,000 clones listed, around 16% were seen once; the top ten hold roughly a tenth. Study-wide results and limits: The study reportedly found significantly higher TCR beta diversity in malignant thyroid tumors than benign nodules, in blood and tumor.

Germline CDR1 MNHNS, CDR2 SASEGT. There are 18 residues in the CDR3. Until they underwent thyroid surgery, no patient had received any treatment. The receptor's source is a male donor with papillary thyroid cancer or a benign thyroid nodule (not recorded which). Some clones in this sample may be carry-over from other donors' samples. Input material: blood. The J gene is TRBJ1-1, the V gene TRBV6-1; possibly TRBD1 for D (5 bases). The CDR3 DNA follows: TGTGCCAGTAGTGAAGATCGCGGGGCGGGGTCAGTTGACACTGAAGCTTTCTTT. This translates into CASSEDRGAGSVDTEAFF.